This TCR beta chain was recovered during a study of shared clonotypes between healthy human individuals. Study at large: Three plates were used per donor for CD4 naive, three for CD4 memory, two for CD8 naive and one for CD8 memory.

TCRdb keeps only in-frame clones here, not all; method: immunoSEQ multiplex PCR. The sample lists about 2 million clones, 85% to 95% occurring once. Naive CD45RA+ and memory CD45RA-negative subsets were split from CD4+ cells. The germline V and J ends were trimmed by 8 bases and 0 bases, with 10 bases remaining between them. Germline CDR1 WSHSY, CDR2 SAAADI. The CDR3 contains 14 residues. This clonotype was obtained from a man aged 18 to 29 in good health. The material sequenced was naive CD4+ T cells sorted from blood. Noted subset: CD45RA+ positively selected. V usage is TRBV10-2 and J usage is TRBJ1-4; no reliable D call. Here the CDR3 DNA reads TGCGCCAGCCTGAACCCTTCAACTAATGAAAAACTGTTTTTT. It encodes CASLNPSTNEKLFF.